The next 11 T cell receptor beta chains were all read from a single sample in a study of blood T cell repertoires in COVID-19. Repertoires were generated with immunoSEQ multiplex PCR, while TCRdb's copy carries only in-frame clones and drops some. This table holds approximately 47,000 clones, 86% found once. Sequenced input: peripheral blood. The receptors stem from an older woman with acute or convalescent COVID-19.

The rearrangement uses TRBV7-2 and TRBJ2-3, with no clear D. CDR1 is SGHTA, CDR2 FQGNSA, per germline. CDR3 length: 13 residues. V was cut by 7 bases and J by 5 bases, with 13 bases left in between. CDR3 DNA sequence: TGTGCCAGCACCCCATTCGGTCAAGATACGCAGTATTTT. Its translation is CASTPFGQDTQYF.

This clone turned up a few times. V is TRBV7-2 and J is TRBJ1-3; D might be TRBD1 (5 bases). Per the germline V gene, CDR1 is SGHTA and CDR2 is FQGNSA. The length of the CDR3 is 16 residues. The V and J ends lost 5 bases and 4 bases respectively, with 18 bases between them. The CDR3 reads CASSLGTFGRGNTIYF. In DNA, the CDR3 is TGTGCCAGCAGCCTCGGGACCTTCGGGAGGGGAAACACCATATATTTT.

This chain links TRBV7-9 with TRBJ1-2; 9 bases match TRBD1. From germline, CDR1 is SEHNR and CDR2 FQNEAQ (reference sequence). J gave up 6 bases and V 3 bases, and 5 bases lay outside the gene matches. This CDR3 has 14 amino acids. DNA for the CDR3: TGTGCCAGCAGCTTTGACAGGGGGAAGAATGGCTACACCTTC. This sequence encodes CASSFDRGKNGYTF.

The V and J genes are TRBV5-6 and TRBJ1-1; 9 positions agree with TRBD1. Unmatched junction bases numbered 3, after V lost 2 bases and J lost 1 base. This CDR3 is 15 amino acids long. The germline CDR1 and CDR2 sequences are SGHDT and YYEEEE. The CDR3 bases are TGTGCCAGCAGCTTCACAGGGGGCGCGAACACTGAAGCTTTCTTT. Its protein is CASSFTGGANTEAFF.

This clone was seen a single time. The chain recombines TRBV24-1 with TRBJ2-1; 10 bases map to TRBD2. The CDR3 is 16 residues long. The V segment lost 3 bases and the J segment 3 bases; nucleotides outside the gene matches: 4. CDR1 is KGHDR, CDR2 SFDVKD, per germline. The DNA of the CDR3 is TGTGCCACCAGTGATCCACTAGCGGGGTTCTACAATGAGCAGTTCTTC. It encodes CATSDPLAGFYNEQFF.

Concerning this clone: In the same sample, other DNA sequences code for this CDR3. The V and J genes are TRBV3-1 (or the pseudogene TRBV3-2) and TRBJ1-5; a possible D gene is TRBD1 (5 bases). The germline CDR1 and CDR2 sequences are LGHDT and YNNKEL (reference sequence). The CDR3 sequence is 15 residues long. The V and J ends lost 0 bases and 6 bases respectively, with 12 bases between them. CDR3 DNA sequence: TGTGCCAGCAGCCAAGATTCAGGGTCGGGTCAGCCCCAGCATTTT. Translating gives CASSQDSGSGQPQHF.

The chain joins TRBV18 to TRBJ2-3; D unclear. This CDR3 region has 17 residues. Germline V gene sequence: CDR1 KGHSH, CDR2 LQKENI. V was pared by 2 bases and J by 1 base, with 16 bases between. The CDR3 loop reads CASSPGLTGLGTDTQYF. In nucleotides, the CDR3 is TGTGCCAGCTCACCAGGGCTCACTGGCTTGGGCACAGATACGCAGTATTTT.

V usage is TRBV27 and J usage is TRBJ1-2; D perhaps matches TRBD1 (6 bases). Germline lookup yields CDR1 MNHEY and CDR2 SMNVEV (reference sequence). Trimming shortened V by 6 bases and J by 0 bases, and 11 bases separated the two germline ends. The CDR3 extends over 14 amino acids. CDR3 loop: CASRATGANYGYTF. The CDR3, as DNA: TGTGCCAGCAGGGCGACAGGTGCTAACTATGGCTACACCTTC.

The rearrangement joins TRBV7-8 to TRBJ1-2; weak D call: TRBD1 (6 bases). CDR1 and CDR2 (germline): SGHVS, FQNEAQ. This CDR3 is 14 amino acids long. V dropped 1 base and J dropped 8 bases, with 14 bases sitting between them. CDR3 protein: CASSLVLAGEGYTF. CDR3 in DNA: TGTGCCAGCAGCTTAGTTTTGGCAGGGGAGGGCTACACCTTC.

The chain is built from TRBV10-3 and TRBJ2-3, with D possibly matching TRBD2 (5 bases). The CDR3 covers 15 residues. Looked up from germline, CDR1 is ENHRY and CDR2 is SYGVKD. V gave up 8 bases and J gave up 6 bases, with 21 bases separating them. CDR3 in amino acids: CAIRGTSEAKDTQYF. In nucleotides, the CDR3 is TGTGCCATCCGGGGTACATCTGAAGCAAAGGATACGCAGTATTTT.

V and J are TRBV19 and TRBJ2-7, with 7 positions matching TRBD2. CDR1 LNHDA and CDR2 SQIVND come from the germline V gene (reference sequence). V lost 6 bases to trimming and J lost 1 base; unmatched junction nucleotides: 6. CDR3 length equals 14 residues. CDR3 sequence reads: CASSPGGKSYEQYF. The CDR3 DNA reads TGTGCCAGTAGCCCCGGGGGGAAGTCCTACGAGCAGTACTTC.